This T cell receptor (beta chain) was found in a study of T cells in Graves' hyperthyroidism and ophthalmopathy. This clonotype occurred many times. RNA transcripts served as the template for amplifying TCR beta CDR3 regions. TCR CDR3 underwent first-round RT-PCR with the HTBI primer set. TCRdb redid the calling of the multiplex PCR reads with MiXCR, one entry per CDR3 protein. Among roughly 360,000 distinct CDR3 sequences, approximately 13% were seen once, and the ten largest hold roughly 20%. The length of the CDR3 is 14 residues. Germline lookup yields CDR1 KGHSH and CDR2 LQKENI. Trimming cost V 3 bases and J 1 base, with 8 bases left between them.

The V call is TRBV18, the J call TRBJ2-3; D possibly corresponds to TRBD2 (5 bases). The sequenced sample was blood. This receptor was taken from a man aged 30 to 39 with Graves' hyperthyroidism that later progressed to Graves' ophthalmopathy. The CDR3 loop is CASSPLEGTDTQYF. CDR3 nucleotides: TGTGCCAGCTCACCTCTGGAGGGCACAGATACGCAGTATTTT.